Shown below are 5 T cell receptor beta chains from a single sample sequenced in a study of T cells in Graves' hyperthyroidism and ophthalmopathy. RNA transcripts yielded amplified TCR beta CDR3 regions. The TCR CDR3 first-round RT-PCR relied on the HTBI primer set. From the multiplex PCR reads, TCRdb called clonotypes with MiXCR, one entry per CDR3 protein. The profile shows about 720,000 distinct CDR3 sequences, about a sixth of them singletons. The sequenced sample consisted of blood. The receptors were gathered from a man younger than 35 with Graves' hyperthyroidism.

This clonotype came up a few times. V is TRBV12-3 or TRBV12-4 and J is TRBJ2-5, with D uncertain. Between the trimmed V and J ends, which lost 6 bases and 10 bases, there was a span of 12 bases. This CDR3 is built from 11 residues. The CDR3 is CASRLTSSQYF. DNA of the CDR3: TGTGCCAGCAGACTCACTTCAAGCCAGTACTTC.

Regarding this clonotype: Since a much larger clone is just one base distant, this may be a read error. This chain connects TRBV11-1 to TRBJ2-7, with unresolved D. This CDR3 comprises 14 residues. In germline, CDR1 is SGHAT, CDR2 FQDESV (reference sequence). CDR3 sequence: CASSYVGSNYGQYF. For the CDR3, the DNA is TGTGCCAGCAGCTACGTTGGTAGCAACTACGGGCAGTACTTC.

The chain has TRBV19 and TRBJ2-5; 7 positions match TRBD2. V lost 3 bases to trimming and J lost 5 bases; unmatched junction nucleotides: 15. CDR1 is LNHDA and CDR2 is SQIVND in the germline V gene (reference sequence). The CDR3 loop spans 17 amino acids. CDR3 bases: TGTGCCAGTAGTATGACCATCAGGGCTGGGGGGGGGGAGACCCAGTACTTC. This translates into CASSMTIRAGGGETQYF.

This clonotype was detected a few times. The chain carries TRBV7-2 and TRBJ2-7; 10 bases line up with TRBD2. The germline gives CDR1 SGHTA, CDR2 FQGNSA. The CDR3 runs to 16 residues. Trimming took 2 bases from V and 3 from J; bases not matched to a gene: 7. The chain's CDR3 is CASSLPSGGVVYEQYF. In DNA, the CDR3 is TGTGCCAGCAGCTTACCCAGCGGGGGGGTTGTCTACGAGCAGTACTTC. The full variable domain, with the rest looked up from reference TRBV7-2 and TRBJ2-7, is GAGVSQSPSNKVTEKGKDVELRCDPISGHTALYWYRQSLGQGLEFLIYFQGNSAPDKSGLPSDRFSAERTGGSVSTLTIQRTQQEDSAVYLCASSLPSGGVVYEQYFGPGTRLTVT.

J is TRBJ2-7 and V is TRBV28, with a tentative D call TRBD2 (5 bases). The CDR3 loop spans 13 amino acids. The V and J ends lost 6 bases and 3 bases respectively, with 12 bases between them. Per the germline V gene, CDR1 is MDHEN and CDR2 is SYDVKM. CDR3 in amino acids: CASSREIHYEQYF. The CDR3 DNA reads TGTGCCAGCAGCCGGGAAATACACTACGAGCAGTACTTC.